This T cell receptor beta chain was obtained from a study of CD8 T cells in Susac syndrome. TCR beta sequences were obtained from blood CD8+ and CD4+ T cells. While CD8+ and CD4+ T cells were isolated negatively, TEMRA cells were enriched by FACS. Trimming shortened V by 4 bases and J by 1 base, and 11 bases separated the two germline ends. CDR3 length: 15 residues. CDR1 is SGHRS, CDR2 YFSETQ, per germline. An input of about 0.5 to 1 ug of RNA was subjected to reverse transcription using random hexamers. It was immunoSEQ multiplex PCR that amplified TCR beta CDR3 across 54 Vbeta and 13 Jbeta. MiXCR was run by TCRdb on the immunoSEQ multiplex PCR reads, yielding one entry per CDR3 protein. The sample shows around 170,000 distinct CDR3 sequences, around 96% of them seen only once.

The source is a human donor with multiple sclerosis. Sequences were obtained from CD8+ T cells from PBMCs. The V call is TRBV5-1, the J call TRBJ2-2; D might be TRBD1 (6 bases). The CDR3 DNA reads TGCGCCAGCAGCCCAGGGGATATGAACACCGGGGAGCTGTTTTTT. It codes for CASSPGDMNTGELFF.